Shown below are 24 T cell receptor beta chains from a single sample sequenced in a study of cytomegalovirus exposure and HLA in healthy donors. The PCR used 60 Vbeta and 13 Jbeta primers. Libraries were prepared by immunoSEQ multiplex PCR; TCRdb keeps only in-frame clonotypes and omits some of them. The sample carries some 100,000 clones, around 79% recorded once. The specimen sequenced was PBMCs. Receptor source: a male donor in good health and CMV-seropositive.

V gene TRBV11-3 combines with J gene TRBJ2-2; D is possibly TRBD1 (7 bases). Germline-derived CDR1 and CDR2 are SGHNT and YENEEA. This CDR3 spans 16 amino acids. V was cut by 1 base and J by 4 bases, with 13 bases left in between. CDR3 sequence: CASSLGQGGTTGELFF. CDR3 DNA sequence: TGTGCCAGCAGCTTAGGGCAGGGGGGAACCACCGGGGAGCTGTTTTTT.

The chain recombines TRBV4-3 with TRBJ1-1, with unresolved D. Germline CDR1 and CDR2: LGHNA and YSLEER. CDR3 length equals 13 residues. V lost 0 bases and J 4 bases, leaving 6 bases between the germline ends. The CDR3, as DNA: TGCGCCAGCAGCCAAGATCGGAGCACTGAAGCTTTCTTT. It codes for CASSQDRSTEAFF.

This chain connects TRBV18 to TRBJ1-4, with 10 nucleotides matching TRBD1. The CDR3 length is 16 residues. From germline, CDR1 is KGHSH and CDR2 LQKENI. Unmatched junction bases numbered 9, after V lost 3 bases and J lost 8 bases. CDR3 nucleotide sequence: TGTGCCAGCTCACCCCGACCGACAGGGGGCAGGGAAAAACTGTTTTTT. Translation: CASSPRPTGGREKLFF.

The chain carries TRBV7-8 and TRBJ1-5; tentative D call: TRBD1 (6 bases). V shed 5 bases and J shed 3 bases, with 14 bases lying between them. This CDR3 spans 15 amino acids. The germline gives CDR1 SGHVS, CDR2 FQNEAQ. The CDR3 protein is CASSPDRLTNQPQHF. Written as DNA, the CDR3 is TGTGCCAGCAGCCCGGACAGATTGACCAATCAGCCCCAGCATTTT. Drawing the rest from reference TRBV7-8 and TRBJ1-5, the complete variable domain is GAGVSQSPRYKVAKRGQDVALRCDPISGHVSLFWYQQALGQGPEFLTYFQNEAQLDKSGLPSDRFFAERPEGSVSTLKIQRTQQEDSAVYLCASSPDRLTNQPQHFGDGTRLSIL.

This chain joins TRBV29-1 and TRBJ2-7, with 9 bases fitting TRBD1. This CDR3 region has 13 residues. Germline loops: CDR1 SQVTM, CDR2 ANQGSEA. Unmatched junction bases numbered 8, after V lost 4 bases and J lost 7 bases. The chain's CDR3 is CSVVPTGGGEQYF. The CDR3 DNA sequence: TGCAGCGTTGTGCCGACAGGGGGAGGTGAGCAGTACTTC.

The chain uses TRBV7-2 and TRBJ2-3; 12 nucleotides agree with TRBD1. J gave up 1 base and V 4 bases, and 9 bases lay outside the gene matches. CDR1 SGHTA and CDR2 FQGNSA come from the germline V gene. The CDR3 runs 18 residues. The CDR3 region is CASSSQGGTGGGTDTQYF. The CDR3 DNA reads TGTGCCAGCAGCTCACAGGGTGGGACAGGGGGCGGCACAGATACGCAGTATTTT. Combining the CDR3 with reference TRBV7-2 and TRBJ2-3 gives the whole variable domain GAGVSQSPSNKVTEKGKDVELRCDPISGHTALYWYRQSLGQGLEFLIYFQGNSAPDKSGLPSDRFSAERTGGSVSTLTIQRTQQEDSAVYLCASSSQGGTGGGTDTQYFGPGTRLTVL.

The chain is built from TRBV30 and TRBJ1-6; D is undetermined. V was trimmed by 0 bases and J by 5 bases, leaving 8 bases between them. Germline CDR1 is GTSNPN and CDR2 is SVGIG (reference sequence). The CDR3 sequence is 14 residues long. CDR3 region: CAWSVRSDNSPLHF. CDR3 DNA: TGTGCCTGGAGTGTAAGGAGCGATAATTCACCCCTCCACTTT.

The V call is TRBV25-1, the J call TRBJ1-1; D gene unclear. The germline V gene encodes CDR1 MGHDK and CDR2 SYGVNS. The CDR3 has 12 amino acids. Trimming stripped 1 base from V and 6 bases from J, with 6 bases between. The CDR3 sequence: CASSESGSEAFF. The CDR3 coding sequence is TGTGCCAGCAGTGAATCGGGGTCTGAAGCTTTCTTT.

This chain joins TRBV30 and TRBJ2-2, with 12 bases lining up with TRBD1. Germline CDR1 is GTSNPN and CDR2 is SVGIG (reference sequence). V shed 3 bases, J shed 1 base, and the junction held 3 bases outside the gene matches. The CDR3 has 16 residues. CDR3 nucleotides: TGTGCCTGGAGGGGGACAGGGGGCGGGAACACCGGGGAGCTGTTTTTT. This sequence encodes CAWRGTGGGNTGELFF.

V usage is TRBV30 and J usage is TRBJ2-7; D ambiguous. CDR3 length: 13 residues. V lost 0 bases and J lost 5, with 11 bases in between. CDR1 and CDR2 from the germline V gene are GTSNPN and SVGIG (reference sequence). The CDR3 loop reads CAWSVTESNEQYF. DNA of the CDR3: TGTGCCTGGAGTGTAACAGAGAGTAACGAGCAGTACTTC.

This clone showed up just a few times. In DNA form, the CDR3 reads TGTGCCAGCAGTCAGCGATCCTCAGATACGCAGTATTTT. This codes for CASSQRSSDTQYF. The chain uses TRBV6-6 and TRBJ2-3; D remains unclear. The CDR3 spans 13 residues. V was pared by 5 bases and J by 4 bases, with 10 bases between. CDR1 and CDR2 from the germline V gene are MNHNY and SVGAGI (reference sequence).

The chain employs TRBV18 and TRBJ1-3; possibly TRBD1 for D (6 bases). The V and J ends lost 3 bases and 0 bases respectively, with 9 bases between them. Germline V CDR1 and CDR2: KGHSH, LQKENI. CDR3 length: 15 amino acids. The CDR3 DNA reads TGTGCCAGCTCACCTGACAGGTCCTCTGGAAACACCATATATTTT. This sequence encodes CASSPDRSSGNTIYF.

The chain couples TRBV4-2 to TRBJ2-3; 11 nucleotides match TRBD2. The V gene end was trimmed by 3 bases and the J gene end by 3 bases; junction bases not matched to a gene: 11. The CDR3 runs to 18 residues. Germline assignment: CDR1 LGHNA and CDR2 YNFKEQ. In DNA, the CDR3 is TGTGCCAGCAGCCATGGTCCCGCTAGCGGGGGGTCGACAGATACGCAGTATTTT. Protein product: CASSHGPASGGSTDTQYF.

This clone was seen a single time. The chain joins TRBV7-2 to TRBJ1-6; D not certain. CDR1 is SGHTA and CDR2 is FQGNSA in the germline V gene. CDR3 length equals 13 residues. V was pared by 1 base and J by 14 bases, with 12 bases between. CDR3 nucleotide sequence: TGTGCCAGCAGCTTAGATGGGCTCACGACCCTCCACTTT. Residues: CASSLDGLTTLHF.

The chain is built from TRBV19 and TRBJ1-1, with 8 bases identical to TRBD1. Germline assignment: CDR1 LNHDA and CDR2 SQIVND (reference sequence). The CDR3 totals 14 residues. CDR3 protein: CALGGGNTGGEAFF. In DNA form, the CDR3 reads TGTGCACTCGGTGGTGGCAACACAGGGGGAGAAGCTTTCTTT.

This chain connects TRBV7-9 to TRBJ2-2; TRBD2 matches 10 bases. Germline assignment: CDR1 SEHNR and CDR2 FQNEAQ (reference sequence). CDR3 length equals 16 residues. With V trimmed by 1 base and J by 4 bases, 3 bases remained unmatched. The CDR3 sequence is CASSLVQRGGTGELFF. CDR3 nucleotide sequence: TGTGCCAGCAGCTTAGTCCAGCGGGGGGGCACCGGGGAGCTGTTTTTT.

This chain connects TRBV7-9 to TRBJ1-3; the D is unclear. Germline V gives CDR1 SEHNR, CDR2 FQNEAQ (reference sequence). V dropped 0 bases and J dropped 1 base, with 7 bases sitting between them. The CDR3 sequence is 15 residues long. The DNA for the CDR3 is TGTGCCAGCAGCTTAGCTAGCGGGTCTGGAAACACCATATATTTT. It encodes CASSLASGSGNTIYF. The full variable domain, in which reference TRBV7-9 and TRBJ1-3 provide the parts outside the CDR3, is DTGVSQNPRHKITKRGQNVTFRCDPISEHNRLYWYRQTLGQGPEFLTYFQNEAQLEKSRLLSDRFSAERPKGSFSTLEIQRTEQGDSAMYLCASSLASGSGNTIYFGEGSWLTVV.

V gene TRBV5-6 combines with J gene TRBJ1-1, with TRBD1 matching 10 bases. The CDR3 has 13 amino acids. Germline CDR1 and CDR2: SGHDT and YYEEEE. V was pared by 4 bases and J by 10 bases, with 7 bases of the junction left unmatched. The CDR3 loop reads CASSPGTGVGAFF. In DNA, the CDR3 is TGTGCCAGCAGCCCCGGGACAGGGGTAGGAGCTTTCTTT.

The chain employs TRBV28 and TRBJ2-3; 8 bases are shared with TRBD2. Germline CDR1 and CDR2: MDHEN and SYDVKM. With 2 bases clipped from V and 5 bases from J, the junction kept 9 bases outside the gene matches. The CDR3 sequence is 16 residues long. DNA for the CDR3: TGTGCCAGCAGTTTAATCCGAGGTAGCGGGGAAGATACGCAGTATTTT. It is translated as CASSLIRGSGEDTQYF.

This chain uses TRBV6-4 with TRBJ2-1; maybe TRBD1 (5 bases). Germline V gene lookup returns CDR1 MRHNA and CDR2 SNTAGT. V was pared by 5 bases and J by 5 bases, with 16 bases between. This CDR3 has 15 residues. CDR3 nucleotide sequence: TGTGCCAGCAGTTCGGAAGGGGCCGACCACAATGAGCAGTTCTTC. Translating gives CASSSEGADHNEQFF.

This clone was detected a few times. The rearrangement joins TRBV7-7 to TRBJ2-7; 8 nucleotides line up with TRBD1. The J segment lost 4 bases and the V segment lost 5 bases, leaving 7 bases of the junction unmatched. Germline V CDR1 and CDR2: SSHAT, FNYEAQ (reference sequence). CDR3 size: 14 residues. CDR3 in DNA: TGTGCCAGCAGCGCCCGACAGGGGCGATACGAGCAGTACTTC. Protein sequence: CASSARQGRYEQYF.

CDR3: CASSVMDRGASPLHF. CDR3 bases: TGTGCCAGCAGCGTAATGGACAGAGGGGCTTCACCCCTCCACTTT. V is TRBV9 and J is TRBJ1-6; maybe TRBD1 (6 bases). The CDR3 has 15 residues. The V end lost 1 base, the J end lost 9 bases, and 14 bases lay between the germline ends. Per the germline V gene, CDR1 is SGDLS and CDR2 is YYNGEE.

This sequence joins TRBV23-1 and TRBJ2-2, with TRBD1 identical over 10 bases. TRBV23-1 is an ORF, with its function uncertain. The CDR3 length is 17 residues. V lost 3 bases to trimming and J lost 2 bases; unmatched junction nucleotides: 6. The CDR3 is CASSHPDRGLNTGELFF. The DNA of the CDR3 is TGCGCCAGCAGTCACCCCGACAGGGGGCTAAACACCGGGGAGCTGTTTTTT.

The genes are TRBV29-1 and TRBJ1-4, with TRBD1 identical over 9 bases. Losses at the gene ends were 7 bases for V and 7 bases for J; bases not matched to a gene: 4. This CDR3 comprises 12 residues. Germline loops: CDR1 SQVTM, CDR2 ANQGSEA. CDR3 in DNA: TGCAGCGGTCAGACAGGGGGTGAAAAACTGTTTTTT. Translated: CSGQTGGEKLFF.